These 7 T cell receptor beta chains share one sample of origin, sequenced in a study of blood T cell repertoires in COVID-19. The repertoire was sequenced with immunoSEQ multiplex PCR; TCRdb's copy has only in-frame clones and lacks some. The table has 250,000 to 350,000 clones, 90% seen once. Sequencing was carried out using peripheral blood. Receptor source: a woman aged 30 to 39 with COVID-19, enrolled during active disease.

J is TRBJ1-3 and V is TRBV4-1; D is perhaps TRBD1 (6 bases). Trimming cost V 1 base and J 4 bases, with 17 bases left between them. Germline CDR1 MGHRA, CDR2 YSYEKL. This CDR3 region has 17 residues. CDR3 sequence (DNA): TGCGCCAGCAGCCAAGGAGGTGGCGGCAGGGGAGGAAACACCATATATTTT. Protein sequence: CASSQGGGGRGGNTIYF.

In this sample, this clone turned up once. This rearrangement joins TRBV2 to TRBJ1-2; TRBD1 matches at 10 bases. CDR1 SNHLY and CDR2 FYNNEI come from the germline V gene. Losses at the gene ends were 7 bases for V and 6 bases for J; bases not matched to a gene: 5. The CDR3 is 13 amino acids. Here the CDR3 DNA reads TGTGCCAGCATAGAGACAGGGGGCCATGGCTACACCTTC. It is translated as CASIETGGHGYTF.

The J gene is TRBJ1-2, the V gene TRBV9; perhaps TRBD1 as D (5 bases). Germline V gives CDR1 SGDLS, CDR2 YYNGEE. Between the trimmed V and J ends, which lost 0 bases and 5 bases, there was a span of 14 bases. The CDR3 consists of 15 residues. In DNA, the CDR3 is TGTGCCAGCAGCGTAGGTAGCAGGGCCAGATATGGCTACACCTTC. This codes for CASSVGSRARYGYTF.

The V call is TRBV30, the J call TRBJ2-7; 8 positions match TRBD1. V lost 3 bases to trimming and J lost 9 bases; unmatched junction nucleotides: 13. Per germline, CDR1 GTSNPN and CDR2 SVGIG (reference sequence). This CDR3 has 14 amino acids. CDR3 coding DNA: TGTGCCTGGAGCTTGGGCAGGGGGCGTAATAGGCAGTACTTC. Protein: CAWSLGRGRNRQYF.

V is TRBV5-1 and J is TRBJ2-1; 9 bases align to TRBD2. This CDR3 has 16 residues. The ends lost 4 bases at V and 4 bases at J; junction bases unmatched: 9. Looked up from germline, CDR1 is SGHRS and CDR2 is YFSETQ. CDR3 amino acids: CASSPGGGLAYNEQFF. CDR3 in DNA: TGCGCCAGCAGCCCGGGGGGCGGACTAGCGTACAATGAGCAGTTCTTC.

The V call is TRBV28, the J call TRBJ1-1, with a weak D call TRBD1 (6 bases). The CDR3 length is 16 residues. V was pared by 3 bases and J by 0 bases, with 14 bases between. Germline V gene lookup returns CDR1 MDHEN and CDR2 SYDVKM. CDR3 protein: CASSFLSGQLNTEAFF. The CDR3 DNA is TGTGCCAGCAGTTTTTTATCGGGACAATTGAACACTGAAGCTTTCTTT.

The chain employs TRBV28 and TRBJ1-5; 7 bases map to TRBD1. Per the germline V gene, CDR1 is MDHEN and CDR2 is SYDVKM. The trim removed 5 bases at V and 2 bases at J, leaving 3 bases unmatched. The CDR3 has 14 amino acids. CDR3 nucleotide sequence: TGTGCCAGCAGTAGCACAGGGGGCAATCAGCCCCAGCATTTT. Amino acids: CASSSTGGNQPQHF.